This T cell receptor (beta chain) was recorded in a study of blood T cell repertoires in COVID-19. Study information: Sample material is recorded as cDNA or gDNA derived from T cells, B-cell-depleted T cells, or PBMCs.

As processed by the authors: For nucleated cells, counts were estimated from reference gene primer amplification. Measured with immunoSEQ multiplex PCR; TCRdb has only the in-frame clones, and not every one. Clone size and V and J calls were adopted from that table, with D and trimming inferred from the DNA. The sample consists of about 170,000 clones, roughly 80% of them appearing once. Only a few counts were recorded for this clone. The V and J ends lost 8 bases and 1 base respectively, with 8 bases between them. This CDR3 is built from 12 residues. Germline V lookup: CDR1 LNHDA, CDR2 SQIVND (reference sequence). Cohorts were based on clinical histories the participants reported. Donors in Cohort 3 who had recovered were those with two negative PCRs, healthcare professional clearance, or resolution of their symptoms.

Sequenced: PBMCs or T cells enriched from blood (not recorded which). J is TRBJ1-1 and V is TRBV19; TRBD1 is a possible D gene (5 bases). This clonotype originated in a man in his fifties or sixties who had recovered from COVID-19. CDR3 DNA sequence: TGTGCCAGTTCCAGGGAGAACACTGAAGCTTTCTTT. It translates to CASSRENTEAFF.